The 31 T cell receptor beta chains below were found in one sample sequenced in a study of shared clonotypes between healthy human individuals. Naive CD8 cells comprised CD45RO-negative, CCR7-positively selected cells, excluding terminally differentiated effector memory CD45RA+ cells. Assay: immunoSEQ multiplex PCR; the TCRdb copy retains only in-frame clones and omits some. Of some 2 million clones listed, about 94% are singletons. The sample comprised naive CD8+ T cells sorted from blood. The receptor set was obtained from a man between 18 and 29 years old in good health.

This clone was picked up one time. This chain joins TRBV30 and TRBJ1-2; TRBD1 aligns across 8 bases. The V gene end was trimmed by 1 base and the J gene end by 1 base; junction bases not matched to a gene: 5. In germline, CDR1 is GTSNPN, CDR2 SVGIG (reference sequence). The length of the CDR3 is 15 residues. For the CDR3, the DNA is TGTGCCTGGAGTGCGGACAGGGAAGATAACTATGGCTACACCTTC. Protein: CAWSADREDNYGYTF.

V is TRBV7-9 and J is TRBJ1-1; TRBD1 matches 8 bases. The CDR3 contains 18 residues. V lost 3 bases and J lost 2; bases outside the gene matches: 14. Germline assignment: CDR1 SEHNR and CDR2 FQNEAQ (reference sequence). The CDR3 nucleotides are TGTGCCAGCAGCTTTACACGGACAGGGTATTCTTCTAACACTGAAGCTTTCTTT. Its protein is CASSFTRTGYSSNTEAFF.

This clone showed up just once. V and J are TRBV4-3 and TRBJ2-2, with D unclear. From germline, CDR1 is LGHNA and CDR2 YSLEER. The CDR3 totals 15 residues. Trimming took off 1 base at V and 6 bases at J, with 12 bases between the two ends. The CDR3 region is CASSQVLGLAGELFF. DNA for the CDR3: TGCGCCAGCAGCCAAGTCCTAGGCCTGGCCGGGGAGCTGTTTTTT.

This clone was found once. The genes are TRBV30 and TRBJ1-1; a possible D gene is TRBD1 (5 bases). Trimming pared 0 bases from V and 4 bases from J, leaving 12 bases between. This CDR3 is 14 amino acids long. Germline CDR1 and CDR2: GTSNPN and SVGIG (reference sequence). The CDR3 sequence: CAWSVFRAGTEAFF. The CDR3 DNA follows: TGTGCCTGGAGTGTTTTCAGGGCTGGCACTGAAGCTTTCTTT.

In the case of this clone: Other DNA sequences within the sample encode an identical CDR3. This chain links TRBV7-9 with TRBJ2-2; D could derive from TRBD1 or TRBD2 (5 bases each). Between the trimmed V and J ends, which lost 4 bases and 4 bases, there was a span of 10 bases. CDR1 is SEHNR, CDR2 FQNEAQ, per germline (reference sequence). This CDR3 contains 14 residues. The CDR3 protein is CASSSGTGTGELFF. The CDR3 nucleotides are TGTGCCAGCAGCTCCGGGACCGGCACCGGGGAGCTGTTTTTT.

The rearrangement uses TRBV7-8 and TRBJ2-7; D is unresolved. CDR1 and CDR2 from the germline V gene are SGHVS and FQNEAQ. This CDR3 comprises 13 residues. V was shortened by 1 base and J by 1 base, with 5 bases between the two germline ends. The CDR3 DNA reads as TGTGCCAGCAGCTTAGACCATTCCTACGAGCAGTACTTC. Translating it yields CASSLDHSYEQYF.

The rearrangement links TRBV19 to TRBJ1-2; D is uncertain. Trimming removed 3 bases at V and 4 bases at J, with 15 bases between. Germline V CDR1 and CDR2: LNHDA, SQIVND (reference sequence). The CDR3 runs 15 residues. The CDR3 DNA is TGTGCCAGTAGTATGCAGGACGGGTACTCCTATGGCTACACCTTC. Its protein is CASSMQDGYSYGYTF.

The chain uses TRBV7-9 and TRBJ1-3; unclear D gene. The V end lost 11 bases, the J end lost 4 bases, and 9 bases lay between the germline ends. Germline CDR1 and CDR2: SEHNR and FQNEAQ (reference sequence). The CDR3 has 11 amino acids. CDR3 sequence: CAAHAGNTIYF. In DNA, the CDR3 is TGTGCCGCCCATGCGGGAAACACCATATATTTT.

V gene TRBV27 combines with J gene TRBJ2-7, with D uncertain. The germline V and J ends were trimmed by 8 bases and 2 bases, with 10 bases remaining between them. This CDR3 spans 12 amino acids. Germline CDR1 reads MNHEY; CDR2 reads SMNVEV (reference sequence). CDR3 bases: TGTGCCAGCGGGCCAGCCCCCTACGAGCAGTACTTC. This codes for CASGPAPYEQYF.

DNA of the CDR3: TGTGCCAGCAGCTTCGGGCCTAGCGGGAGTTGGAACGAGCAGTACTTC. This sequence encodes CASSFGPSGSWNEQYF. The V and J genes are TRBV7-9 and TRBJ2-7, with TRBD2 matching 10 bases. From germline, CDR1 is SEHNR and CDR2 FQNEAQ (reference sequence). V shed 3 bases and J 5 bases; nucleotides not matched to a gene: 10. The CDR3 contains 16 residues.

This CDR3 reads CASSLAGAPYEQYF. In DNA form, the CDR3 reads TGTGCCAGCAGTCTAGCGGGGGCCCCCTACGAGCAGTACTTC. The chain couples TRBV9 to TRBJ2-7, with TRBD2 matching over 10 bases. The germline gives CDR1 SGDLS, CDR2 YYNGEE. This CDR3 region has 14 residues. V lost 5 bases to trimming and J lost 2 bases; unmatched junction nucleotides: 4.

CDR3 region: CASSKSANEKLFF. DNA of the CDR3: TGTGCCAGCAGTAAAAGCGCTAATGAAAAACTGTTTTTT. The V gene is TRBV2, the J gene TRBJ1-4; no reliable D call. V was shortened by 5 bases and J by 3 bases, with 7 bases between the two germline ends. Germline CDR1 is SNHLY and CDR2 is FYNNEI. CDR3 length equals 13 residues.

The chain has TRBV7-2 and TRBJ2-3; D may be TRBD1 (6 bases). The germline V gene has CDR1 SGHTA and CDR2 FQGNSA. There are 15 residues in the CDR3. The V end was cut by 5 bases, the J end by 2 bases, with 14 bases between. For the CDR3, the DNA is TGTGCCAGCAGCCCACAGACAGGATCCACAGATACGCAGTATTTT. Its translation is CASSPQTGSTDTQYF. The variable domain in full, completed from reference TRBV7-2 and TRBJ2-3, reads GAGVSQSPSNKVTEKGKDVELRCDPISGHTALYWYRQSLGQGLEFLIYFQGNSAPDKSGLPSDRFSAERTGGSVSTLTIQRTQQEDSAVYLCASSPQTGSTDTQYFGPGTRLTVL.

This clone occurred a few times. The chain carries TRBV19 and TRBJ1-2; D uncertain. Germline V gene sequence: CDR1 LNHDA, CDR2 SQIVND (reference sequence). The CDR3 is made up of 14 amino acids. V was trimmed by 3 bases and J by 2 bases, leaving 10 bases between them. The CDR3 reads CASSMGTYNYGYTF. The CDR3 DNA sequence: TGTGCCAGTAGTATGGGCACTTACAACTATGGCTACACCTTC.

The chain uses TRBV10-1 and TRBJ2-1, with D tentatively TRBD2 (6 bases). The CDR3 contains 13 residues. CDR1 and CDR2 (germline): WNHNN, SYGVQD (reference sequence). Trimming left V 5 bases short and J 8 bases short, with 13 bases between. DNA of the CDR3: TGCGCCAGCAGTTATACTAGCAGAGATGAGCAGTTCTTC. This codes for CASSYTSRDEQFF.

V and J are TRBV19 and TRBJ2-7; a weak D match, TRBD1 (6 bases). Germline CDR1 LNHDA, CDR2 SQIVND (reference sequence). The CDR3 is 12 amino acids. V was trimmed by 5 bases and J by 5 bases, leaving 10 bases between them. The CDR3 region is CASSPNRDEQYF. CDR3 nucleotides: TGTGCCAGTAGTCCAAACAGGGACGAGCAGTACTTC. Full variable domain (outside the CDR3, taken from reference TRBV19 and TRBJ2-7): DGGITQSPKYLFRKEGQNVTLSCEQNLNHDAMYWYRQDPGQGLRLIYYSQIVNDFQKGDIAEGYSVSREKKESFPLTVTSAQKNPTAFYLCASSPNRDEQYFGPGTRLTVT.

Of note for this clone: This specimen includes other DNA sequences encoding the same CDR3. The chain employs TRBV27 and TRBJ2-2; D may be TRBD1 (6 bases). Germline lookup yields CDR1 MNHEY and CDR2 SMNVEV (reference sequence). The germline V and J ends were trimmed by 3 bases and 5 bases, with 13 bases remaining between them. The CDR3 length is 15 residues. The DNA of the CDR3 is TGTGCCAGCAGTTTTTCAGGGGAAGGAACCGGGGAGCTGTTTTTT. It encodes CASSFSGEGTGELFF.

The chain joins TRBV7-9 to TRBJ2-2; 7 bases match TRBD2. CDR3 length: 17 residues. The germline V gene encodes CDR1 SEHNR and CDR2 FQNEAQ (reference sequence). Trimming removed 1 base from V and 4 bases from J; junction bases left unmatched: 9. This CDR3 is CASSLGWLAEVTGELFF. DNA for the CDR3: TGTGCCAGCAGCTTAGGATGGCTAGCGGAGGTCACCGGGGAGCTGTTTTTT.

This clone was recorded only once. The rearrangement links TRBV10-2 to TRBJ1-2; D is ambiguous. The germline V and J ends were trimmed by 0 bases and 0 bases, with 2 bases remaining between them. The CDR3 is made up of 13 amino acids. Germline CDR1 and CDR2: WSHSY and SAAADI. CDR3 DNA: TGCGCCAGCAGTGAGTCGCCTAACTATGGCTACACCTTC. Its protein product is CASSESPNYGYTF.

The chain recombines TRBV7-8 with TRBJ2-5, with D perhaps matching TRBD1 (5 bases). This CDR3 is 15 amino acids long. V lost 1 base and J 3 bases, leaving 12 bases between the germline ends. CDR1 is SGHVS and CDR2 is FQNEAQ in the germline V gene. CDR3 DNA sequence: TGTGCCAGCAGCTTAGAGGGGAACTTAAAAGAGACCCAGTACTTC. Encoded protein: CASSLEGNLKETQYF.

The chain employs TRBV6-1 and TRBJ1-5; D is perhaps TRBD1 (5 bases). The CDR3 is 16 amino acids. V lost 2 bases to trimming and J lost 9 bases, with 20 bases between them. The germline gives CDR1 MNHNS, CDR2 SASEGT. The CDR3 nucleotides are TGTGCCAGCAGTGAACTTTGGGGGGGGATCCGCAGGCCCCAGCATTTT. This codes for CASSELWGGIRRPQHF.

This chain links TRBV10-1 with TRBJ1-1; 7 positions agree with TRBD1. V trimming: 7 bases; J trimming: 0 bases; junction bases outside the gene matches: 11. The CDR3 has 16 residues. Germline-derived CDR1 and CDR2 are WNHNN and SYGVQD (reference sequence). CDR3 sequence reads: CASTSDREGMNTEAFF. The DNA of the CDR3 is TGCGCCAGCACCAGTGACAGGGAGGGCATGAACACTGAAGCTTTCTTT.

The CDR3 here is CASSQDSAFF. The CDR3 DNA reads as TGTGCCAGCAGCCAAGATTCAGCTTTCTTT. The chain employs TRBV7-9 and TRBJ1-1; no clear D gene. This CDR3 has 10 amino acids. The V end was cut by 5 bases, the J end by 10 bases, with 8 bases between. CDR1 is SEHNR and CDR2 is FQNEAQ in the germline V gene (reference sequence).

This chain uses TRBV29-1 with TRBJ2-1; D uncertain. This CDR3 has 13 amino acids. V was shortened by 4 bases and J by 5 bases, with 12 bases between the two germline ends. The V gene's germline CDR1 is SQVTM and CDR2 ANQGSEA. CDR3 protein: CSVVGLHDNEQFF. CDR3 bases: TGCAGCGTTGTTGGCCTTCACGACAATGAGCAGTTCTTC.

V and J are TRBV19 and TRBJ1-1, with TRBD1 identical over 7 bases. After removal of 6 bases from V and 1 base from J, the junction contained 14 bases not matched to a gene. This CDR3 is 17 amino acids long. Germline CDR1 reads LNHDA; CDR2 reads SQIVND (reference sequence). The CDR3 DNA reads TGTGCCAGTAGGCGCGGGAGGCGGGACAGCGAGAACACTGAAGCTTTCTTT. Amino acid sequence: CASRRGRRDSENTEAFF.

Turning to this clone: Within the sample, other DNA sequences also encode this same CDR3. The rearrangement links TRBV9 to TRBJ2-7; D gene unclear. The CDR3 is 14 residues long. V shed 2 bases and J shed 1 base, with 10 bases lying between them. CDR1 SGDLS and CDR2 YYNGEE come from the germline V gene. CDR3 coding DNA: TGTGCCAGCAGCGTCTCGGACGGATCCTACGAGCAGTACTTC. Translating gives CASSVSDGSYEQYF.

The chain has TRBV29-1 and TRBJ2-5, with D possibly TRBD2 on 6 matching bases. Germline values: CDR1 SQVTM, CDR2 ANQGSEA. The length of the CDR3 is 14 residues. V was shortened by 4 bases and J by 5 bases, with 17 bases between the two germline ends. The CDR3 is CSVALRGNKETQYF. For the CDR3, the DNA is TGCAGCGTTGCTCTGCGGGGCAACAAGGAGACCCAGTACTTC.

J is TRBJ2-7 and V is TRBV29-1; 15 nucleotides agree with TRBD2. V was pared by 2 bases and J by 3 bases, with 5 bases of the junction left unmatched. The CDR3 covers 16 residues. Looked up from germline, CDR1 is SQVTM and CDR2 is ANQGSEA. CDR3 sequence (DNA): TGCAGCGTTGAAACTCCGGGACTAGCGGGAGGCTACGAGCAGTACTTC. It translates to CSVETPGLAGGYEQYF.

The chain recombines TRBV19 with TRBJ2-7; 11 bases are a match to TRBD1. After removal of 5 bases from V and 3 bases from J, the junction contained 6 bases not matched to a gene. The CDR3 loop spans 15 amino acids. Germline V gives CDR1 LNHDA, CDR2 SQIVND (reference sequence). The CDR3 coding sequence is TGTGCCAGTAGTCCTTGGACAGGGGGCGGCTACGAGCAGTACTTC. Its translation is CASSPWTGGGYEQYF.

This clone was found once. The rearrangement uses TRBV7-9 and TRBJ1-2, with D possibly matching TRBD1 (5 bases). The V end was cut by 5 bases, the J end by 6 bases, with 19 bases between. CDR1 SEHNR and CDR2 FQNEAQ come from the germline V gene (reference sequence). This CDR3 is built from 15 residues. CDR3 sequence (DNA): TGTGCCAGCAGCATCTTGGGCAGGGAGCGGGATGGCTACACCTTC. This codes for CASSILGRERDGYTF.

The gene calls are TRBV11-2 and TRBJ2-1, with 7 bases that match TRBD1. The CDR3 is 11 residues long. In germline, CDR1 is SGHAT, CDR2 FQNNGV. The ends lost 5 bases at V and 13 bases at J; junction bases unmatched: 5. The chain's CDR3 is CASSPGTVQFF. CDR3 coding DNA: TGTGCCAGCAGCCCTGGGACAGTACAGTTCTTC.